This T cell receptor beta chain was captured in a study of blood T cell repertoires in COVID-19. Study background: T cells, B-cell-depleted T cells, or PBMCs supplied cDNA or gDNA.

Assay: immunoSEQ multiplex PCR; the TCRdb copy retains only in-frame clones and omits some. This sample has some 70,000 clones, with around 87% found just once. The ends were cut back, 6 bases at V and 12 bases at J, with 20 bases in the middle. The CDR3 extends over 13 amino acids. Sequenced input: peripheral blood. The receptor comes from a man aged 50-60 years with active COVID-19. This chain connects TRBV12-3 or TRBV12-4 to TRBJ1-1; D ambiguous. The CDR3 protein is CASSNELNRKTFF. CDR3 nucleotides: TGTGCCAGCAGCAATGAACTGAACCGAAAAACTTTCTTT.